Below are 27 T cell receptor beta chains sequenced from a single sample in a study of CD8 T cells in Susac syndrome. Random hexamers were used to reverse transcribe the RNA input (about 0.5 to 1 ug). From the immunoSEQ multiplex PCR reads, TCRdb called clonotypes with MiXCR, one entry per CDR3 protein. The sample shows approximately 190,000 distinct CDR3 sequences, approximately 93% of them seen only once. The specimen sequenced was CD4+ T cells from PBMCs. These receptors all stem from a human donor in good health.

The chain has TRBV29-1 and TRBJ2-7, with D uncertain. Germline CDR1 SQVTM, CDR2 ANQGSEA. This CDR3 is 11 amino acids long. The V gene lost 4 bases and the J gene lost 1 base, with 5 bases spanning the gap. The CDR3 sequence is CSVAQSYEQYF. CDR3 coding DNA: TGCAGCGTTGCACAGTCCTACGAGCAGTACTTC.

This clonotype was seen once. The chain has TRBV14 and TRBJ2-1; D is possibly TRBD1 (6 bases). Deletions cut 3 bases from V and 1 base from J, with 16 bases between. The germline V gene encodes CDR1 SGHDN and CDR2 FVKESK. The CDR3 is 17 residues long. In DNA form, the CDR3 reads TGTGCCAGCAGCCACGGGACAAACTTAATTTCCTACAATGAGCAGTTCTTC. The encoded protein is CASSHGTNLISYNEQFF.

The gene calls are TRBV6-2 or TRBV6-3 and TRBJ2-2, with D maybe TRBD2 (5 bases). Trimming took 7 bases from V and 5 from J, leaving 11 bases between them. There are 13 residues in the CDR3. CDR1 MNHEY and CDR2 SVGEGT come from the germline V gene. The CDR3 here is CASTRTATGELFF. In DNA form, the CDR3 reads TGTGCCAGCACTCGGACTGCTACCGGGGAGCTGTTTTTT.

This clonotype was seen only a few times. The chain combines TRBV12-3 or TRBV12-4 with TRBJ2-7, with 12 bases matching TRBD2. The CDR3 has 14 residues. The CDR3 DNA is TGTGCCAGCAGTCTAGCGGGGGGGTCCTACGAGCAGTACGTC. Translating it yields CASSLAGGSYEQYV.

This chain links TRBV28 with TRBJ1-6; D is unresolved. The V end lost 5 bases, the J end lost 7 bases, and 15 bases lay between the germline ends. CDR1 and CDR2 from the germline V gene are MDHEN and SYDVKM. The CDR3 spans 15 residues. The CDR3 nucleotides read TGTGCCAGCAGTCCTGCTTCGGGCGGAAATTCACCCCTCCACTTT. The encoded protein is CASSPASGGNSPLHF.

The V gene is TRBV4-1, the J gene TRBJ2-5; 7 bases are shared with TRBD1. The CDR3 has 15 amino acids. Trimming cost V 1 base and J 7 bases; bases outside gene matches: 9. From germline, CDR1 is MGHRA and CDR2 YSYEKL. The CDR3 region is CASSQGQGGMGTQYF. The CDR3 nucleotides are TGCGCCAGCAGCCAAGGACAGGGCGGTATGGGGACCCAGTACTTC.

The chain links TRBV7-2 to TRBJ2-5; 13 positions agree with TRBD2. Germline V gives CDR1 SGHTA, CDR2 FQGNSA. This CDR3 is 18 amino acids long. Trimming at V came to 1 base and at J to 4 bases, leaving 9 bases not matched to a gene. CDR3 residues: CASSLGMTSGGTGETQYF. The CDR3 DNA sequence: TGTGCCAGCAGCTTAGGGATGACTAGCGGGGGGACTGGAGAGACCCAGTACTTC. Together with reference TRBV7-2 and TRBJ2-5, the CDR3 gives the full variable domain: GAGVSQSPSNKVTEKGKDVELRCDPISGHTALYWYRQSLGQGLEFLIYFQGNSAPDKSGLPSDRFSAERTGGSVSTLTIQRTQQEDSAVYLCASSLGMTSGGTGETQYFGPGTRLLVL.

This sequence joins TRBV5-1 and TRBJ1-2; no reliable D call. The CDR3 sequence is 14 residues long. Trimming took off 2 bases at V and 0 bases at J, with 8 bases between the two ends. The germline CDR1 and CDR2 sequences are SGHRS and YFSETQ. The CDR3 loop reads CASSLSPTNYGYTF. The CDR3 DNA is TGCGCCAGCAGCTTATCCCCTACTAACTATGGCTACACCTTC.

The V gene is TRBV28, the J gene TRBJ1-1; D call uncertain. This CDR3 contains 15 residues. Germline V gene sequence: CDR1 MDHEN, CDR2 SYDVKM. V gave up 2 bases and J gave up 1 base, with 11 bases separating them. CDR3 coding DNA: TGTGCCAGCAGTTTACTGCGAGAGGGGAACACTGAAGCTTTCTTT. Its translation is CASSLLREGNTEAFF.

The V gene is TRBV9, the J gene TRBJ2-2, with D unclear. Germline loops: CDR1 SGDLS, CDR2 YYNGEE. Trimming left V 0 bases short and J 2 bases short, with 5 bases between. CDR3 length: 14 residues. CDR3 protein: CASSVVANTGELFF. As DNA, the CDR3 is TGTGCCAGCAGCGTAGTGGCCAACACCGGGGAGCTGTTTTTT.

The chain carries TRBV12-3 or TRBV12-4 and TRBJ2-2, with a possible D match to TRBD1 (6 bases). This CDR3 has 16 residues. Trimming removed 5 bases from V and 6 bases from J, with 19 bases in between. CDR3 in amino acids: CASSNRAISAAGELFF. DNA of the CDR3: TGTGCCAGCAGTAACAGGGCCATCTCGGCCGCCGGGGAGCTGTTTTTT.

The CDR3 region is CASSSFAADTEAFF. As DNA, the CDR3 is TGTGCCAGTAGTAGCTTCGCGGCGGACACTGAAGCTTTCTTT. The chain combines TRBV19 with TRBJ1-1; D is unclear. Germline V gene lookup returns CDR1 LNHDA and CDR2 SQIVND (reference sequence). Trimming took off 4 bases at V and 3 bases at J, with 12 bases between the two ends. This CDR3 has 14 residues.

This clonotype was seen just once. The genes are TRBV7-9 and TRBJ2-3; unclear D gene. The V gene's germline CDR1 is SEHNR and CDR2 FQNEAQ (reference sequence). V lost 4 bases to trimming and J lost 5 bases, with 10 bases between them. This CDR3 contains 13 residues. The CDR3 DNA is TGTGCCAGCAGCTCGACTTCTGGAGATACGCAGTATTTT. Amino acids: CASSSTSGDTQYF.

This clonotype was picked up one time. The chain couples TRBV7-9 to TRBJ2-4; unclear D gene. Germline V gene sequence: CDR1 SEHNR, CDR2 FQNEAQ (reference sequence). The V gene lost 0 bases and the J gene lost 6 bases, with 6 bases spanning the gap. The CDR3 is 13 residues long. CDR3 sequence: CASSLAGPNIQYF. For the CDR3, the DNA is TGTGCCAGCAGCTTAGCAGGGCCAAACATTCAGTACTTC.

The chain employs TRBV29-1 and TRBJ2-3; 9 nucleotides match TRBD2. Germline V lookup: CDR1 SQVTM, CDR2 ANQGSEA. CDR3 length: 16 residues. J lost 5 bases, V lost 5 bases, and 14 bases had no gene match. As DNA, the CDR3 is TGCAGCGTTCACTCCCTTGGCGGGGGGGCGGGAGATACGCAGTATTTT. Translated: CSVHSLGGGAGDTQYF.

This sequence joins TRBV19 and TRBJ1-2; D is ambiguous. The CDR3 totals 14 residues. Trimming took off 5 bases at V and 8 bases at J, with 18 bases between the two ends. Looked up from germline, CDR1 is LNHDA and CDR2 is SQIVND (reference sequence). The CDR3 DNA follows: TGTGCCAGTAGTTTCCTCCTTCCGGTCTGGGGCTACACCTTC. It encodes CASSFLLPVWGYTF.

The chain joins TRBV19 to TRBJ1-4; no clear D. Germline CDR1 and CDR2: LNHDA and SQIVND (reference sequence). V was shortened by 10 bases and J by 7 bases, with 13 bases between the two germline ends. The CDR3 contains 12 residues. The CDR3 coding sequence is TGTGCCACGAGAGGCGGCACTGAAAAACTGTTTTTT. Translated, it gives CATRGGTEKLFF. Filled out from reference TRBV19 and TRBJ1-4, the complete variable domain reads DGGITQSPKYLFRKEGQNVTLSCEQNLNHDAMYWYRQDPGQGLRLIYYSQIVNDFQKGDIAEGYSVSREKKESFPLTVTSAQKNPTAFYLCATRGGTEKLFFGSGTQLSVL.

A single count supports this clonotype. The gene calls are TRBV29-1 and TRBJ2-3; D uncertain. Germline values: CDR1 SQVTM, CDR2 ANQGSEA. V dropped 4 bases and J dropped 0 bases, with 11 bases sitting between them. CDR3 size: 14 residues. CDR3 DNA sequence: TGCAGCGTTGCAGACCTACCCAGCACAGATACGCAGTATTTT. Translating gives CSVADLPSTDTQYF.

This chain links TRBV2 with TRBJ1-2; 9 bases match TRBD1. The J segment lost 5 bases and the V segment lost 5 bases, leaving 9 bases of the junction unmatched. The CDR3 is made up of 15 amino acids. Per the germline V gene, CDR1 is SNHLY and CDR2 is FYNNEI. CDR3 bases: TGTGCCAGCAGTACAGGGGGCGCGGGTGAATATGGCTACACCTTC. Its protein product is CASSTGGAGEYGYTF.

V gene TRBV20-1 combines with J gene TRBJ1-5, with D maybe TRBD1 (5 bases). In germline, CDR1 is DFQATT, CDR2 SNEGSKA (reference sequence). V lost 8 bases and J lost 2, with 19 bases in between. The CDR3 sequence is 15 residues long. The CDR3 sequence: CSSGGGLGGNQPQHF. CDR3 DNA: TGCAGTTCTGGCGGGGGTCTTGGGGGCAATCAGCCCCAGCATTTT.

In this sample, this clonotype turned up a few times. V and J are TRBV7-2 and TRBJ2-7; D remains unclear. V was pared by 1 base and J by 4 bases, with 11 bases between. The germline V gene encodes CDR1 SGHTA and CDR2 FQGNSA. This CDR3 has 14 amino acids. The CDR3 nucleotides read TGTGCCAGCAGCTTAGATTCACCCCGGTACGAGCAGTACGTC. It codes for CASSLDSPRYEQYV.

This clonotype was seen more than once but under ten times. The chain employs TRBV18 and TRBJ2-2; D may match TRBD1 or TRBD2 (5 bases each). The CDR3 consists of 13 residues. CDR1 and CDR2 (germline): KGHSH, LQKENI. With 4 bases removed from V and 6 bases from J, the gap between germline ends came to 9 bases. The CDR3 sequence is CASSQGTAGELFF. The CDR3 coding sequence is TGTGCCAGCTCACAAGGGACGGCCGGGGAGCTGTTTTTT.

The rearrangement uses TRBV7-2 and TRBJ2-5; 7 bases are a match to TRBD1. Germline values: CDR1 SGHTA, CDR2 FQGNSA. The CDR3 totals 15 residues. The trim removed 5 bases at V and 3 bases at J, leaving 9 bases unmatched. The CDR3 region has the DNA TGTGCCAGCAGCGCTAGAGACAGGGTGAAAGAGACCCAGTACTTC. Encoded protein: CASSARDRVKETQYF. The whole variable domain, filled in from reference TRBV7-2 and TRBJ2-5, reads GAGVSQSPSNKVTEKGKDVELRCDPISGHTALYWYRQSLGQGLEFLIYFQGNSAPDKSGLPSDRFSAERTGGSVSTLTIQRTQQEDSAVYLCASSARDRVKETQYFGPGTRLLVL.

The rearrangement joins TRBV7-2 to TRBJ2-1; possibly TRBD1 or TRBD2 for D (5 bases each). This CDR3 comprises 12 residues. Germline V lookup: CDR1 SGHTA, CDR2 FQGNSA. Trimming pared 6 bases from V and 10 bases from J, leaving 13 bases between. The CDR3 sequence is CASRMRGPEQFF. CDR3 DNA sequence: TGTGCCAGCAGGATGAGGGGACCAGAGCAGTTCTTC.

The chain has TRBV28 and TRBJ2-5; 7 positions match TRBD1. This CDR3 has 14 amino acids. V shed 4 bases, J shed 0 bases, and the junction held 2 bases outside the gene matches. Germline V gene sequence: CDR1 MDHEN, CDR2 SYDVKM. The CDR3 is CASSSTGHQETQYF. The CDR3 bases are TGTGCCAGCAGTTCGACAGGGCACCAAGAGACCCAGTACTTC.

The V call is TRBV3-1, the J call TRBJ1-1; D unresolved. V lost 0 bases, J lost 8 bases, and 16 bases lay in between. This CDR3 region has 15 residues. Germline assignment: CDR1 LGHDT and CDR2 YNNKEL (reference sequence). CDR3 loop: CASSQEVVPGKEAFF. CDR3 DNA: TGTGCCAGCAGCCAAGAAGTAGTCCCCGGGAAGGAAGCTTTCTTT.

CDR3 bases: TGTGCCAGTTCTAGGGACAGGGGGCACTACGAGCAGTACGTC. Translated: CASSRDRGHYEQYV. The genes are TRBV6-1 and TRBJ2-7; 12 bases map to TRBD1. This CDR3 is 14 amino acids long. Trimming at V came to 9 bases and at J to 3 bases, leaving 6 bases not matched to a gene. Germline values: CDR1 MNHNS, CDR2 SASEGT.